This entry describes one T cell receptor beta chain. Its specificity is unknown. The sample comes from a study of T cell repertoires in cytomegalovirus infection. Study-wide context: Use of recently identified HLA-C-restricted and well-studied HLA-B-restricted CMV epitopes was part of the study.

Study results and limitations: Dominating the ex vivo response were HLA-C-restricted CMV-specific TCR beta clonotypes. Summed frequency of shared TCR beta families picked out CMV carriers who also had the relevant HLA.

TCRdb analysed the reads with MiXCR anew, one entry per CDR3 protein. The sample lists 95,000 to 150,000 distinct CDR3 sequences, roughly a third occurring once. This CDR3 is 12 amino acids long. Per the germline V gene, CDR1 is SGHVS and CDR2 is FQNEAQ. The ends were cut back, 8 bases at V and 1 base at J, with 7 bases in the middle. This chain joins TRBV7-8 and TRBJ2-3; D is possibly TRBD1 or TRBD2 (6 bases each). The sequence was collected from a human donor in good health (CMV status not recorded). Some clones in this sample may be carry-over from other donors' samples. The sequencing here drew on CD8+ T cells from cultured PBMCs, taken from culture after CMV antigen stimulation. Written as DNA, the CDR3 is TGTGCCAGCGGGGGGCGCACAGATACGCAGTATTTT. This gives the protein CASGGRTDTQYF.